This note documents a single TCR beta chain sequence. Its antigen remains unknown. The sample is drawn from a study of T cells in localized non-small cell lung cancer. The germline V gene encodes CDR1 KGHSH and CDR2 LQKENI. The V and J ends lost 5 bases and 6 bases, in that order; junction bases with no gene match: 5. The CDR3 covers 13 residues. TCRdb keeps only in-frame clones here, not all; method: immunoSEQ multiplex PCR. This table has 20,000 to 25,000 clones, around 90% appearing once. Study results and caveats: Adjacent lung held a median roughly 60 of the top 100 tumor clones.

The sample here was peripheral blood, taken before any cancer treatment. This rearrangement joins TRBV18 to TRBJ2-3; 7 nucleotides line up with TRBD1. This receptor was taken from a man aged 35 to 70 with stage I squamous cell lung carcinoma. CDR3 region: CASSIGQDDTQYF. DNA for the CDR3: TGTGCCAGCTCAATCGGACAGGACGATACGCAGTATTTT. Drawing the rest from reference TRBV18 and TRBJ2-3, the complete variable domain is NAGVMQNPRHLVRRRGQEARLRCSPMKGHSHVYWYRQLPEEGLKFMVYLQKENIIDESGMPKERFSAEFPKEGPSILRIQQVVRGDSAAYFCASSIGQDDTQYFGPGTRLTVL.